This TCR beta chain was documented in a study of cytomegalovirus exposure and HLA in healthy donors. PCR employed 60 Vbeta and 13 Jbeta primers. Profiled with immunoSEQ multiplex PCR; TCRdb holds only in-frame clones, not every one. The sample carries 100,000 to 150,000 clones, roughly four fifths recorded once. The CDR3 has 13 amino acids. The germline V gene encodes CDR1 SGHVS and CDR2 FQNEAQ. V was trimmed by 3 bases and J by 4 bases, leaving 9 bases between them. Points from the study as a whole: While the bulk of TCR sequences proved rare, some public TCRs turned up in many donors. The presence/absence work took it that sequencing depth was about the same across donors. TCR beta chains numbering some 160 were designated cytomegalovirus-associated.

On this clone: Its antigen is not identified.

Donors counted as nominally healthy when sampled, yet unrecorded immune exposures were likely. This chain links TRBV7-8 with TRBJ1-1, with D unclear. Material: PBMCs. This clonotype was obtained from a woman between 40 and 50 years old in good health and CMV-seropositive. The CDR3 region is CASSFGLTTEAFF. The CDR3 coding sequence is TGTGCCAGCAGCTTCGGGTTGACCACTGAAGCTTTCTTT.